Below are 25 T cell receptor beta chains sequenced from a single sample in a study of blood T cells in healthy people across ages (dated by TCRdb to the mid-2010s). Library construction relied on 5' RACE. The listed sequencing device is Illumina HiSeq 2500. The second PCR ran for roughly 7 to 11 cycles and used a J-beta primer mix along with a sample-barcoded 5' primer. TCRdb passed the public sequencing reads through fastp at Q25 and MiXCR, retaining productive beta sequences. Merged by CDR3 protein, the rows form single entries marked with the most common genes and DNA. The sample table holds fewer than 950,000 distinct CDR3 sequences, of which about 55% were seen once. The top ten clonotypes cover 41% of the sample. The sample comprised blood. These receptors originate from a man older than 75 in good health.

The chain carries TRBV7-2 and TRBJ1-5; tentatively, D is TRBD1 (5 bases). Germline loops: CDR1 SGHTA, CDR2 FQGNSA. The CDR3 has 15 residues. Trimming cost V 5 bases and J 3 bases, with 14 bases left between them. CDR3 residues: CASSPHGGVNQPQHF. The CDR3 bases are TGTGCCAGCAGCCCCCACGGGGGGGTCAATCAGCCCCAGCATTTT.

The rearrangement uses TRBV27 and TRBJ2-1, with 9 bases aligning to TRBD1. Germline V lookup: CDR1 MNHEY, CDR2 SMNVEV (reference sequence). V trimming: 5 bases; J trimming: 7 bases; junction bases outside the gene matches: 9. There are 15 residues in the CDR3. CDR3 protein: CASSQPGQGGNEQFF. CDR3 bases: TGTGCCAGCAGTCAACCGGGACAGGGAGGAAATGAGCAGTTCTTC.

This rearrangement joins TRBV10-3 to TRBJ1-1; D remains unclear. V lost 6 bases and J lost 2, with 10 bases in between. Per germline, CDR1 ENHRY and CDR2 SYGVKD. The CDR3 is made up of 13 amino acids. The CDR3 sequence: CAISGLPNTEAFF. The CDR3, as DNA: TGTGCCATCAGCGGACTGCCAAACACTGAAGCTTTCTTT.

With respect to this clonotype: The junction and the germline gene differ at one end; a read error may be behind it. Here the CDR3 DNA reads TGCAGCGTCGAAGGCAGGGCAGATGAGCAGTTCTTC. Translation: CSVEGRADEQFF. This sequence joins TRBV29-1 and TRBJ2-1, with D maybe TRBD1 (5 bases). Germline V gene data show CDR1 as SQVTM and CDR2 as ANQGSEA. The CDR3 length is 12 residues.

This clonotype was seen more than once but under ten times. This rearrangement joins TRBV29-1 to TRBJ2-7; a possible D gene is TRBD1 (7 bases). V lost 0 bases, J lost 2 bases, and 14 bases lay in between. The length of the CDR3 is 15 residues. From germline, CDR1 is SQVTM and CDR2 ANQGSEA. The CDR3 nucleotides read TGCAGCGTTGAAGATCGGGCGGGACAGCCCTACGAGCAGTACTTC. Its translation is CSVEDRAGQPYEQYF.

DNA of the CDR3: TGTGCCAGCAGCTTCCACAGGGGGGGTCTGAAGACAGATACGCAGTATTTT. This gives the protein CASSFHRGGLKTDTQYF. V usage is TRBV7-8 and J usage is TRBJ2-3, with D perhaps matching TRBD1 (8 bases). Trimming removed 3 bases from V and 3 bases from J, with 19 bases in between. There are 17 residues in the CDR3. The germline gives CDR1 SGHVS, CDR2 FQNEAQ.

The V call is TRBV20-1, the J call TRBJ2-5, with 14 bases matching TRBD2. Trimming removed 5 bases from V and 9 bases from J; junction bases left unmatched: 11. This CDR3 region has 15 residues. Germline CDR1 reads DFQATT; CDR2 reads SNEGSKA (reference sequence). The CDR3 reads CSARPPGLAGVSQYF. CDR3 sequence (DNA): TGCAGTGCTCGACCGCCGGGACTAGCGGGAGTATCCCAGTACTTC.

The rearrangement links TRBV7-2 to TRBJ2-3, with 11 nucleotides matching TRBD2. This CDR3 spans 17 amino acids. The ends lost 5 bases at V and 0 bases at J; junction bases unmatched: 7. Germline assignment: CDR1 SGHTA and CDR2 FQGNSA. The CDR3 nucleotides read TGTGCCAGCAGCCCCCGGACTAGCGGGCAAAGCACAGATACGCAGTATTTT. This sequence encodes CASSPRTSGQSTDTQYF.

The V gene is TRBV6-1, the J gene TRBJ2-1, with 12 bases matching TRBD2. Looked up from germline, CDR1 is MNHNS and CDR2 is SASEGT. CDR3 length: 15 residues. The ends lost 5 bases at V and 5 bases at J; junction bases unmatched: 4. In DNA, the CDR3 is TGTGCCAGCAGTCTAGCGGGAGGGGCAAACAATGAGCAGTTCTTC. Its translation is CASSLAGGANNEQFF.

In this sample, this clonotype turned up a few times. The rearrangement uses TRBV2 and TRBJ2-7; D is perhaps TRBD1 (6 bases). The CDR3 has 14 amino acids. Trimming stripped 7 bases from V and 7 bases from J, with 20 bases between. From germline, CDR1 is SNHLY and CDR2 FYNNEI. The CDR3: CASISHNGDNEQYF. The CDR3 coding sequence is TGTGCCAGCATATCCCATAACGGGGACAATGAGCAGTACTTC.

This clonotype came up many times. The chain combines TRBV6-5 with TRBJ1-5; no reliable D call. Germline V gene sequence: CDR1 MNHEY, CDR2 SVGAGI. This CDR3 is 13 amino acids long. V was pared by 7 bases and J by 3 bases, with 10 bases between. The CDR3 DNA reads as TGTGCCAGCACCGGGTCCTACAATCAGCCCCAGCATTTT. It specifies CASTGSYNQPQHF.

The chain links TRBV20-1 to TRBJ2-3; 11 positions match TRBD1. Germline trimming cut 4 bases from V and 2 bases from J; bases unmatched to any gene: 5. The CDR3 runs to 15 residues. Germline assignment: CDR1 DFQATT and CDR2 SNEGSKA (reference sequence). In DNA form, the CDR3 reads TGCAGTGCTAAGGACAGGGGGCGCCCCACAGATACGCAGTATTTT. Its protein product is CSAKDRGRPTDTQYF.

The chain carries TRBV2 and TRBJ2-7, with 11 bases aligning to TRBD2. Germline V gene data show CDR1 as SNHLY and CDR2 as FYNNEI. V lost 4 bases, J lost 7 bases, and 9 bases stayed unmatched. The CDR3 length is 15 residues. The CDR3 DNA reads as TGTGCCAGCAGTGTGGTAGCGGGAGGGAACAATGAGCAGTACTTC. This codes for CASSVVAGGNNEQYF.

This clonotype appeared a few times. The CDR3 protein is CSAPRRGNEKLFF. CDR3 nucleotides: TGCAGTGCCCCCCGCCGGGGTAATGAAAAACTGTTTTTT. The chain uses TRBV20-1 and TRBJ1-4; D is undetermined. With 6 bases removed from V and 4 bases from J, the gap between germline ends came to 12 bases. This CDR3 spans 13 amino acids. Germline-derived CDR1 and CDR2 are DFQATT and SNEGSKA (reference sequence).

This clonotype was counted between two and nine times. The V and J genes are TRBV12-3 or TRBV12-4 and TRBJ1-5; no definite D call. Trimming shortened V by 6 bases and J by 0 bases, and 15 bases separated the two germline ends. The CDR3 runs 16 residues. CDR3 region: CASSGGKENSNQPQHF. CDR3 nucleotide sequence: TGTGCCAGCAGCGGAGGAAAGGAAAATAGCAATCAGCCCCAGCATTTT.

The chain recombines TRBV27 with TRBJ2-7, with 8 bases aligning to TRBD2. V lost 6 bases, J lost 2 bases, and 9 bases stayed unmatched. From germline, CDR1 is MNHEY and CDR2 SMNVEV (reference sequence). CDR3 length equals 15 residues. CDR3 loop: CASSLKAGAPYEQYF. The CDR3 coding sequence is TGTGCCAGCAGCCTTAAAGCGGGAGCCCCCTACGAGCAGTACTTC.

The V call is TRBV27, the J call TRBJ2-5; D ambiguous. V was shortened by 4 bases and J by 5 bases, with 14 bases between the two germline ends. The CDR3 has 14 residues. The germline V gene encodes CDR1 MNHEY and CDR2 SMNVEV (reference sequence). For the CDR3, the DNA is TGTGCCAGCAGTTATAACAGAAAAAGGGAGACCCAGTACTTC. Protein product: CASSYNRKRETQYF.

This clonotype has more than one count but fewer than ten. This chain connects TRBV5-1 to TRBJ2-4, with TRBD2 matching over 8 bases. After removal of 5 bases from V and 0 bases from J, the junction contained 1 base not matched to a gene. There are 14 residues in the CDR3. Germline V gene sequence: CDR1 SGHRS, CDR2 YFSETQ. The CDR3 nucleotides are TGCGCCAGCAGGGCGGGGGGAGCCAAAAACATTCAGTACTTC. Amino acid sequence: CASRAGGAKNIQYF.

The chain employs TRBV20-1 and TRBJ2-7; 12 bases match TRBD2. Per the germline V gene, CDR1 is DFQATT and CDR2 is SNEGSKA (reference sequence). J gave up 7 bases and V 5 bases, and 9 bases lay outside the gene matches. The CDR3 totals 14 residues. The CDR3 sequence is CSAPRLAGVGEQYF. As DNA, the CDR3 is TGCAGTGCTCCAAGACTAGCGGGAGTGGGGGAGCAGTACTTC.

In this sample, this clonotype turned up many times. The chain employs TRBV29-1 and TRBJ2-7; D call uncertain. The CDR3 runs to 14 residues. The germline CDR1 and CDR2 sequences are SQVTM and ANQGSEA. V was shortened by 6 bases and J by 0 bases, with 15 bases between the two germline ends. The CDR3 bases are TGCAGCGTGAAGTTAGACGGAAGCTCCTACGAGCAGTACTTC. This gives the protein CSVKLDGSSYEQYF.

The gene calls are TRBV11-2 and TRBJ1-1, with 10 bases identical to TRBD1. With 1 base clipped from V and 5 bases from J, the junction kept 4 bases outside the gene matches. CDR3 size: 15 residues. CDR1 SGHAT and CDR2 FQNNGV come from the germline V gene. CDR3 nucleotides: TGTGCCAGCAGCTTAGTGACAGGGGGCTGGACTGAAGCTTTCTTT. Translated: CASSLVTGGWTEAFF.

This clonotype was observed a single time. The rearrangement links TRBV28 to TRBJ2-5; TRBD1 is a possible D gene (5 bases). The CDR3 loop spans 13 amino acids. Germline lookup yields CDR1 MDHEN and CDR2 SYDVKM. The V and J ends lost 6 bases and 6 bases respectively, with 14 bases between them. CDR3 region: CASSPGFLQTQYF. As DNA, the CDR3 is TGTGCCAGCAGCCCAGGGTTTCTGCAGACCCAGTACTTC.

This clonotype occurred a few times. The chain employs TRBV7-2 and TRBJ2-1, with TRBD2 identical over 7 bases. The ends lost 0 bases at V and 4 bases at J; junction bases unmatched: 9. Germline values: CDR1 SGHTA, CDR2 FQGNSA. This CDR3 is built from 17 residues. Here the CDR3 DNA reads TGTGCCAGCAGCTTAGCAGCGGGCCAGCGGGGTTACAATGAGCAGTTCTTC. As protein: CASSLAAGQRGYNEQFF.

The CDR3 reads CASSEAGRGSGYTF. Here the CDR3 DNA reads TGTGCCAGCAGTGAAGCAGGCAGGGGGAGTGGCTACACCTTC. The rearrangement uses TRBV2 and TRBJ1-2, with 7 nucleotides matching TRBD1. The CDR3 consists of 14 residues. The V gene end was trimmed by 0 bases and the J gene end by 7 bases; junction bases not matched to a gene: 5. Germline CDR1 reads SNHLY; CDR2 reads FYNNEI. Full variable domain (outside the CDR3, taken from reference TRBV2 and TRBJ1-2): EPEVTQTPSHQVTQMGQEVILRCVPISNHLYFYWYRQILGQKVEFLVSFYNNEISEKSEIFDDQFSVERPDGSNFTLKIRSTKLEDSAMYFCASSEAGRGSGYTFGSGTRLTVV.

The chain couples TRBV18 to TRBJ2-1, with 7 bases fitting TRBD1. CDR1 is KGHSH and CDR2 is LQKENI in the germline V gene. V trimming: 0 bases; J trimming: 7 bases; junction bases outside the gene matches: 6. This CDR3 has 15 amino acids. The CDR3 spells CASSPPKGAGNEQFF. DNA for the CDR3: TGTGCCAGCTCACCACCCAAGGGGGCTGGGAATGAGCAGTTCTTC. The full variable domain, its missing parts supplied by reference TRBV18 and TRBJ2-1, is NAGVMQNPRHLVRRRGQEARLRCSPMKGHSHVYWYRQLPEEGLKFMVYLQKENIIDESGMPKERFSAEFPKEGPSILRIQQVVRGDSAAYFCASSPPKGAGNEQFFGPGTRLTVL.